Described below is a single T cell receptor (beta chain) sequence and its context. The CDR3 has 17 amino acids. With V trimmed by 5 bases and J by 1 base, 10 bases remained unmatched. CDR1 is MNHEY, CDR2 SMNVEV, per germline (reference sequence). This record comes from a study of blood T cell repertoires in COVID-19. About the research overall: Acute-phase and convalescent COVID-19 samples originated in the United States, Italy and Spain. In each case, the material was cDNA or gDNA derived from T cells, B-cell-depleted T cells, or PBMCs.

In the authors' methods: The authors estimated nucleated cell counts from reference gene primer amplification. Data came from immunoSEQ multiplex PCR; TCRdb stores just in-frame clones and leaves some out. The V and J calls and the clone size are those of that table, but D and trimming were determined from the DNA. The sample comprises 50,000 to 60,000 clones, roughly nine tenths of which are singletons, and 1.6% rests with the top ten. Input material: peripheral blood. The source of this sequence is a man aged 55-75 years with acute or convalescent COVID-19. The chain recombines TRBV27 with TRBJ1-4, with 7 bases fitting TRBD1. The CDR3 is CASSRVVSGGTNEKLFF. The CDR3 DNA reads TGTGCCAGCAGTCGGGTGGTGTCAGGGGGAACTAATGAAAAACTGTTTTTT.